This T cell receptor (beta chain) originates from a study of blood T cell repertoires in COVID-19. Assay used: immunoSEQ multiplex PCR; TCRdb lists only in-frame clones, some missing. The sample carries 350,000 or so clones, roughly 84% recorded once. There are 16 residues in the CDR3. V was pared by 0 bases and J by 6 bases, with 10 bases of the junction left unmatched. Germline CDR1 reads SGHDN; CDR2 reads FVKESK. This TCR was sampled from a woman aged 25 to 45 who had recovered from COVID-19. The V gene is TRBV14, the J gene TRBJ2-7; 8 positions agree with TRBD2. Sequenced: PBMCs or T cells enriched from blood (not recorded which). CDR3 in DNA: TGTGCCAGCAGCCAAGATCATGGGCGGGGGGACTGCGAGCAGTACTTC. Amino acid sequence: CASSQDHGRGDCEQYF.